This T cell receptor beta chain was captured by sequencing in a study of cytomegalovirus exposure and HLA in healthy donors. Germline V gene lookup returns CDR1 MNHEY and CDR2 SMNVEV (reference sequence). With V trimmed by 4 bases and J by 5 bases, 3 bases remained unmatched. This CDR3 comprises 13 residues. The PCR ran on 60 Vbeta and 13 Jbeta primers. Produced via immunoSEQ multiplex PCR; TCRdb's table is partial and in-frame only. This table holds approximately 180,000 clones, around 80% found once. The sequenced sample consisted of PBMCs. The TCR comes from a man aged 25-40 years in good health and CMV-seropositive. This sequence joins TRBV27 and TRBJ2-7; 9 bases match TRBD1. CDR3: CASSWDRVNEQYF. The CDR3 DNA reads as TGTGCCAGCAGTTGGGACAGGGTGAACGAGCAGTACTTC.